Each of the 6 T cell receptor beta chains below was sequenced from the same sample in a study of blood T cells in healthy people across ages. The use of a sample-barcoded 5' primer and a J-beta primer mix characterized a second PCR of about 7 to 12 cycles. TCRdb reprocessed the 5' RACE reads via MiXCR and lists one record per CDR3 protein. Here the sample spans roughly 700,000 distinct CDR3 sequences, around 32% being singletons. Sequenced material: blood. These receptors were obtained from a woman of 80 years or more in good health.

This clonotype was found many times. The chain is built from TRBV14 and TRBJ2-5; 9 bases map to TRBD2. CDR1 and CDR2 (germline): SGHDN, FVKESK. The length of the CDR3 is 17 residues. Trimming removed 1 base from V and 2 bases from J; junction bases left unmatched: 8. The CDR3: CASSQGKTSGWQETQYF. DNA for the CDR3: TGTGCCAGCAGCCAAGGAAAGACTAGCGGTTGGCAAGAGACCCAGTACTTC.

In the case of this clonotype: A much larger clone differs by one base, so this may be a read error. V gene TRBV5-6 combines with J gene TRBJ1-2; the match to TRBD1 covers 11 bases. This CDR3 region has 17 residues. The V gene's germline CDR1 is SGHDT and CDR2 YYEEEE. The CDR3 DNA reads TGTGCCAGCAGCCCTGGGACAGGGGGTTCCAAAAACTGTGGCTACACCTTC. Protein sequence: CASSPGTGGSKNCGYTF.

This clonotype came up many times. The rearrangement uses TRBV27 and TRBJ2-1; D is possibly TRBD1 (6 bases). Germline CDR1 MNHEY, CDR2 SMNVEV (reference sequence). This CDR3 is built from 12 residues. The V and J ends lost 6 bases and 9 bases respectively, with 12 bases between them. The CDR3, as DNA: TGTGCCAGCAGAAAACAGGGCCCTGAGCAGTTCTTC. This codes for CASRKQGPEQFF.

This clonotype has a count of ten or more. The rearrangement uses TRBV5-1 and TRBJ2-5, with TRBD1 identical over 7 bases. The germline V gene encodes CDR1 SGHRS and CDR2 YFSETQ. The CDR3 sequence is 13 residues long. V lost 7 bases, J lost 3 bases, and 6 bases stayed unmatched. Here the CDR3 DNA reads TGCGCCAGCGCCATCGGACAGGAAGAGACCCAGTACTTC. The encoded protein is CASAIGQEETQYF.

The V and J genes are TRBV20-1 and TRBJ2-7, with 12 bases identical to TRBD2. V lost 2 bases to trimming and J lost 3 bases; unmatched junction nucleotides: 8. The CDR3 sequence is 16 residues long. Per the germline V gene, CDR1 is DFQATT and CDR2 is SNEGSKA (reference sequence). CDR3 sequence reads: CSARQLAGGLFYEQYF. For the CDR3, the DNA is TGCAGTGCTAGACAGCTAGCGGGGGGGCTCTTCTACGAGCAGTACTTC.

This clonotype has a count of ten or more. The V gene is TRBV15, the J gene TRBJ2-5; 8 bases are a match to TRBD2. Germline V gene data show CDR1 as LNHNV and CDR2 as YYDKDF (reference sequence). The junction had 4 bases not matched to a gene; V was cut back by 3 bases and J by 4 bases. This CDR3 is built from 14 residues. The CDR3 DNA reads as TGTGCCACCAGCAGCGGGGGGGCCGGAGAGACCCAGTACTTC. This gives the protein CATSSGGAGETQYF.